The 4 T cell receptor beta chains below were found in one sample sequenced in a study of glioma-infiltrating T cells after dendritic cell vaccination. This table comes from immunoSEQ multiplex PCR, and its TCRdb copy is limited to in-frame clones, with some not included. The sample lists about 38,000 clones, around 80% occurring once. The sample was blood, taken before dendritic cell vaccination. The source is a human donor with glioblastoma.

This chain connects TRBV7-2 to TRBJ2-1, with TRBD2 identical over 9 bases. CDR1 and CDR2 from the germline V gene are SGHTA and FQGNSA. The CDR3 has 19 residues. Germline trimming cut 5 bases from V and 0 bases from J; bases unmatched to any gene: 14. The DNA for the CDR3 is TGTGCCAGCAGCGGGATAGCGCGGGGGGGCCTCCGCTCCTACAATGAGCAGTTCTTC. It encodes CASSGIARGGLRSYNEQFF.

The V and J genes are TRBV18 and TRBJ2-7, with TRBD1 matching over 7 bases. There are 16 residues in the CDR3. CDR1 and CDR2 from the germline V gene are KGHSH and LQKENI. The V segment lost 0 bases and the J segment 6 bases; nucleotides outside the gene matches: 11. The CDR3 loop reads CASSPPIQGIVSEQYF. CDR3 coding DNA: TGTGCCAGCTCACCACCAATACAGGGGATTGTCTCCGAGCAGTACTTC.

This chain connects TRBV11-2 to TRBJ1-1; D remains unclear. V was cut by 3 bases and J by 6 bases, with 11 bases left in between. The CDR3 runs to 13 residues. Germline V gene data show CDR1 as SGHAT and CDR2 as FQNNGV. For the CDR3, the DNA is TGTGCCAGCAGCTTGAATCGACAACCTGAAGCTTTCTTT. Translated, it gives CASSLNRQPEAFF.

V and J are TRBV7-2 and TRBJ2-5, with 7 bases identical to TRBD1. From germline, CDR1 is SGHTA and CDR2 FQGNSA. The CDR3 has 14 residues. V shed 5 bases, J shed 3 bases, and the junction held 6 bases outside the gene matches. This CDR3 is CASSPTGVEETQYF. As DNA, the CDR3 is TGTGCCAGCAGCCCAACAGGGGTGGAAGAGACCCAGTACTTC.